This TCR beta chain came from a study of shared clonotypes between healthy human individuals. CDR1 is LNHDA, CDR2 SQIVND, per germline (reference sequence). This CDR3 contains 17 residues. The V gene end was trimmed by 5 bases and the J gene end by 2 bases; junction bases not matched to a gene: 10. CD8 cells regarded as naive lacked CD45RO, were positively chosen for CCR7, and omitted terminally differentiated effector memory CD45RA+ cells. Every donor was a Caucasian adult from Nashville, Tennessee. The study's findings and limits: Naive subsets generally had larger estimated richness than memory subsets. Shared clonotypes across all four donors exceeded non-shared ones in generation probability. Naive CD4 clonotypes were shared across a handful of donors at roughly 5.3%.

Worth noting for this clone: The target antigen is unknown.

Repertoires were generated with immunoSEQ multiplex PCR, while TCRdb's copy carries only in-frame clones and drops some. The table has hundreds of thousands of clones, about 96% seen once. The receptor was isolated from a woman in her 30s in good health. V is TRBV19 and J is TRBJ2-7, with 12 nucleotides matching TRBD1. The sequencing sample was made of naive CD8+ T cells sorted from blood. CDR3 in amino acids: CASSLGTGGYAPYEQYF. Written as DNA, the CDR3 is TGTGCCAGTAGTCTCGGGACAGGGGGCTATGCGCCCTACGAGCAGTACTTC.